This T cell receptor (beta chain) was sequenced during a study of T cells after posttransplantation cyclophosphamide. Using immunoSEQ multiplex PCR, the repertoire was profiled, and TCRdb retains in-frame clones only, with some absent. This repertoire shows about 21,000 clones, nearly 99% found once; its top ten account for 0.13%. V was pared by 0 bases and J by 1 base, with 10 bases between. The CDR3 totals 15 residues. This TCR derives from a man between 40 and 49 years old in good health, CMV-negative, and a related stem cell transplant donor. Sequenced input: naive CD8+ T cells sorted from PBMCs. The chain couples TRBV5-3 to TRBJ1-1; the D is unclear. TRBV5-3 qualifies as an ORF whose function is uncertain. The DNA for the CDR3 is TGTGCCAGAAGCTTGGGGCGGGCCCGGAACACTGAAGCTTTCTTT. Encoded protein: CARSLGRARNTEAFF.